The TCR beta chain described here comes from a study of CD8 T cells in Susac syndrome. The CDR3 runs 12 residues. The germline gives CDR1 SQVTM, CDR2 ANQGSEA. The V end lost 2 bases, the J end lost 5 bases, and 8 bases lay between the germline ends. RNA in amounts of roughly 0.5 to 1 ug was reverse transcribed with random hexamers. In TCRdb, the immunoSEQ multiplex PCR reads were re-called with MiXCR into one record per CDR3 protein. This sample has some 130,000 distinct CDR3 sequences, with less than 95% found just once. The sequenced material came from CD4+ T cells from PBMCs. V usage is TRBV29-1 and J usage is TRBJ2-3, with a tentative D call TRBD1 (5 bases). This TCR was recovered from a human donor with multiple sclerosis. CDR3 sequence (DNA): TGCAGCGTTGAAAGGGGCGGAGATACGCAGTATTTT. As protein: CSVERGGDTQYF.